The clone carrying this TCR beta chain was seen more than once but under ten times. V was clipped by 3 bases and J by 7 bases, with 7 bases between them. In germline, CDR1 is ENHRY, CDR2 SYGVKD. CDR3 length equals 13 residues. These data come from a study of blood T cells in healthy people across ages. Primed by a sample-barcoded 5' primer and a J-beta primer mix, a second PCR proceeded for 7 to 11 cycles. All samples yielded 2.5 million or more CDR3-containing paired-end reads. TCRdb re-called the 5' RACE reads with MiXCR, one entry per CDR3 protein. The table has about 1.1 million distinct CDR3 sequences, around two fifths seen once.

Sequencing used blood. The source of this sequence is a man in his late teens or twenties in good health. The chain has TRBV10-3 and TRBJ1-6, with D hard to call. The CDR3 DNA is TGTGCCATCAGTGACAGGCCGAATTCACCCCTCCACTTT. Translated, it gives CAISDRPNSPLHF.